This note documents a single TCR beta chain sequence. This clone was found once. Its recognized antigen is unknown. Base qualities are not recorded, but no much larger clone differs from it by a single base. These data come from a study of blood T cell repertoires in COVID-19 (dated by TCRdb to 2020 to 2022). Some background on the complete study: Samples covering the acute and convalescent phases of COVID-19 were provided by collaborators in the United States, Italy and Spain. Where available, HLA class I and class II types were obtained from metadata supplied by the sample provider rather than from assay-based typing. The repertoires were released in a freely available public database intended as a resource for research on the immune response to SARS-CoV-2. Deeply sampled blood TCRbeta repertoires from subjects exposed to, actively infected with, or recovered from COVID-19 were included in the dataset. The samples were drawn from the first 160 participants of the ongoing ImmuneRACE study and from 950 to 1,500 subjects provided by 6 global collaborators. The material from the prospective study consisted of cDNA or gDNA derived from T cells, B-cell-depleted T cells, or PBMCs. A de-identified subject ID, COVID-19 status, age in years and sex were almost always included in the sample metadata.

TCRbeta CDR3 regions were amplified from genomic DNA by means of the immunoSEQ Assay, a bias-controlled multiplex PCR. From the authors' description of their analysis: Nucleated cell counts per sample were estimated from amplification of reference gene primers within the assay. Sequence reads were collapsed and filtered to measure the absolute abundance of every unique TCRbeta CDR3 rearrangement. Productive Simpson clonality was computed per sample as the square root of Simpson's diversity index over productive rearrangements. TCRdb mirrors the immuneACCESS table, restricted to in-frame sequences. Some clones are absent from its copies; in checked studies, under half trace to an unresolved V gene, and the reason for the others is unknown. V, J and clone size are those of that table, while D and trimming were read from the DNA. Within this sample are 100,000 to 150,000 clones, with around 90% of them counted one time only. Clones ranked in the top ten supply about 8% of the sample.

Summary of the overall study and its limitations: The quantity of clinical and demographic metadata differed by source and by participant and was supplied without curation.

The germline V gene yields SGHTA for CDR1 and FQGNSA for CDR2. The CDR3 contains 15 residues, cysteine and phenylalanine counted. CDR3 DNA is the only sequence kept; it has 45 bases, read in frame from the first base. V loses 5 bases, J loses 2 bases, and the germline ends lie 15 bases apart. Collaborating institutions collected whole blood in K2EDTA tubes following their own protocols. For TCRbeta analysis, collaborators shipped samples in one of three forms: frozen whole blood, isolated PBMCs, or DNA extracted from either of those sample types. The chain joins TRBV7-2 to TRBJ2-5; the D gene cannot be resolved reliably. This sequence originates from a human donor in a cohort sampled during active COVID-19. Sequenced material: peripheral blood. The sequenced DNA is TGTGCCAGCAGCCCCTCTGAGGATCCACAAGAGACCCAGTACTTC. This yields the protein CASSPSEDPQETQYF.